The present entry profiles one TCR beta chain with its context. The target of this receptor is not known. No base quality information exists; no much larger clone differs at one position. Compared with germline, V lacks 1 base and J lacks 6 bases; bases without a gene match: 4. The CDR1 and CDR2 encoded by the germline V gene are SGHTA and FQGNSA. Reading from cysteine to phenylalanine, the CDR3 counts 15 amino acids. The kept DNA is CDR3 alone, 45 bases in frame from the first base. This sample was taken from a study of technical replicates of blood from a few donors (dated by TCRdb to about 2017). Libraries were made using the immunoSEQ multiplex PCR assay. TCRdb took over this immuneACCESS table, retaining in-frame rearrangements with V and J assigned. Such tables are incomplete; in checked studies, under half of the missing clones stem from an unresolved V gene, and the remainder is unexplained. In this sample the table shows around 100,000 clones, 95% to 96% of which occur a single time. More than 0.3% of the sample is in the top ten clones.

The clonotype was recovered from a human donor in good health. The chain is encoded by TRBV7-2 joined to TRBJ1-5, and 9 bases in between align with TRBD1. Specimen: T cells isolated from PBMCs. The DNA sequence is given as TGTGCCAGCAGCTTAGGGGACAGGGAAAGTCAGCCCCAGCATTTT. This is translated as CASSLGDRESQPQHF. The full variable domain, completed from the reference TRBV7-2 and TRBJ1-5 proteins outside the CDR3, reads GAGVSQSPSNKVTEKGKDVELRCDPISGHTALYWYRQSLGQGLEFLIYFQGNSAPDKSGLPSDRFSAERTGGSVSTLTIQRTQQEDSAVYLCASSLGDRESQPQHFGDGTRLSIL.